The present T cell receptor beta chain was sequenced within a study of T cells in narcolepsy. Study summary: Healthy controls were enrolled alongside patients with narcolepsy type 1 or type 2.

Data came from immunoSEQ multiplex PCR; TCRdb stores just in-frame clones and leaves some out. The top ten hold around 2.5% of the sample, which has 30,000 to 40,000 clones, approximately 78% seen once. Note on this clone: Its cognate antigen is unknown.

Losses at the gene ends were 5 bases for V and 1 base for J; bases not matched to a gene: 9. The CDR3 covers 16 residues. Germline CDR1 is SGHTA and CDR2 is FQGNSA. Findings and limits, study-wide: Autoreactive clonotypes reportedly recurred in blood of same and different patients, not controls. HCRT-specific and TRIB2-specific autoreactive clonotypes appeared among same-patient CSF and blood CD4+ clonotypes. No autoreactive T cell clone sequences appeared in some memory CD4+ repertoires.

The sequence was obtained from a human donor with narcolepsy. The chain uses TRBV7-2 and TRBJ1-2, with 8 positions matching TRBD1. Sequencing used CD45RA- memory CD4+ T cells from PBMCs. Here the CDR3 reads CASSAGDRGLNYGYTF. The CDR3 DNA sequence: TGTGCCAGCAGCGCTGGAGACAGGGGCCTTAACTATGGCTACACCTTC.